What follows are 27 T cell receptor beta chains derived from one specimen sequenced in a study of T cell responses to AZD1222 COVID-19 vaccine. The repertoire was sequenced with immunoSEQ multiplex PCR; TCRdb's copy has only in-frame clones and lacks some. The data show about 80,000 clones, roughly 88% seen once. The input for sequencing was peripheral blood, taken 28 days after the second AZD1222 dose. All receptors come from an adult who received the AZD1222 COVID-19 vaccine.

This clone was seen once. The chain couples TRBV7-8 to TRBJ2-1; 11 bases are shared with TRBD2. V shed 1 base and J 15 bases; nucleotides not matched to a gene: 11. The CDR3 consists of 15 residues. From germline, CDR1 is SGHVS and CDR2 FQNEAQ. The CDR3 DNA reads as TGTGCCAGCAGCTTAGTGGCGACTAGCGGGATTGGTGTGTTCTTC. This encodes CASSLVATSGIGVFF.

V is TRBV10-2 and J is TRBJ2-5; perhaps TRBD1 as D (5 bases). Germline lookup yields CDR1 WSHSY and CDR2 SAAADI. The CDR3 loop spans 14 amino acids. V lost 4 bases, J lost 7 bases, and 16 bases lay in between. As DNA, the CDR3 is TGCGCCAGCAGTGCGCACGACGGCCAGGGGACCCAGTACTTC. This sequence encodes CASSAHDGQGTQYF.

This clone showed up just once. The chain combines TRBV3-1 (or the pseudogene TRBV3-2) with TRBJ1-4; no reliable D call. With 3 bases removed from V and 6 bases from J, the gap between germline ends came to 2 bases. The CDR3 sequence is 11 residues long. Germline V gives CDR1 LGHDT, CDR2 YNNKEL (reference sequence). CDR3 sequence: CASSQYEKLFF. In nucleotides, the CDR3 is TGTGCCAGCAGCCAGTATGAAAAACTGTTTTTT.

The chain links TRBV6-5 to TRBJ1-4; no reliable D call. Germline-derived CDR1 and CDR2 are MNHEY and SVGAGI. CDR3 length: 15 residues. Trimming removed 6 bases at V and 2 bases at J, with 13 bases between. The CDR3 nucleotides are TGTGCCAGCAGGGAGACGATGTGGACTAATGAAAAACTGTTTTTT. This codes for CASRETMWTNEKLFF.

This clone was seen a single time. This chain connects TRBV20-1 to TRBJ1-1, with no clear D. Germline lookup yields CDR1 DFQATT and CDR2 SNEGSKA (reference sequence). The ends were cut back, 6 bases at V and 4 bases at J, with 6 bases in the middle. The CDR3 spans 10 residues. CDR3 region: CSAVATEAFF. The CDR3 DNA reads TGCAGTGCCGTTGCCACTGAAGCTTTCTTT.

The chain couples TRBV18 to TRBJ1-2; D not certain. Germline values: CDR1 KGHSH, CDR2 LQKENI. V lost 8 bases to trimming and J lost 4 bases, with 29 bases between them. The CDR3 contains 18 residues. CDR3 nucleotide sequence: TGTGCCAGCCTCCTAGCCCCGGCTAGCCCAAGAGGTGGCTATGGCTACACCTTC. Translation gives CASLLAPASPRGGYGYTF.

V usage is TRBV4-1 and J usage is TRBJ2-5; 13 bases fit TRBD2. Germline V gene lookup returns CDR1 MGHRA and CDR2 YSYEKL. This CDR3 region has 18 residues. J was trimmed by 3 bases and V by 5 bases; bases with no gene match: 12. The CDR3 loop reads CASSTRLAGGLTEETQYF. CDR3 nucleotides: TGCGCCAGCAGCACACGACTAGCGGGGGGACTCACCGAAGAGACCCAGTACTTC.

This clone has a handful of counts. The chain joins TRBV11-3 to TRBJ2-1; D is tentatively TRBD1 or TRBD2 (6 bases each). This CDR3 is 13 amino acids long. Germline CDR1 reads SGHNT; CDR2 reads YENEEA. V was trimmed by 2 bases and J by 8 bases, leaving 10 bases between them. The CDR3 sequence: CASSLTGTDEQFF. The CDR3 DNA follows: TGTGCCAGCAGCTTAACAGGGACTGATGAGCAGTTCTTC.

The rearrangement uses TRBV9 and TRBJ2-1, with 8 bases that match TRBD2. The CDR3 loop spans 17 amino acids. The germline gives CDR1 SGDLS, CDR2 YYNGEE. V shed 0 bases and J 9 bases; nucleotides not matched to a gene: 14. The CDR3 is CASSVAPRGLAGVEQFF. The CDR3 DNA sequence: TGTGCCAGCAGCGTAGCCCCCCGAGGACTAGCAGGGGTTGAGCAGTTCTTC.

This chain connects TRBV18 to TRBJ2-7; 12 bases agree with TRBD1. Trimming removed 3 bases from V and 1 base from J; junction bases left unmatched: 4. Germline loops: CDR1 KGHSH, CDR2 LQKENI. The CDR3 contains 16 residues. This chain's CDR3 is CASSPRDRGLSYEQYF. CDR3 DNA: TGTGCCAGCTCACCTCGGGACAGGGGGCTATCCTACGAGCAGTACTTC.

The V call is TRBV28, the J call TRBJ2-5; D is perhaps TRBD1 or TRBD2 (6 bases each). Germline assignment: CDR1 MDHEN and CDR2 SYDVKM. The CDR3 sequence is 13 residues long. V gave up 6 bases and J gave up 0 bases, with 8 bases separating them. For the CDR3, the DNA is TGTGCCAGCAGCGGGGGCCACCAAGAGACCCAGTACTTC. Protein: CASSGGHQETQYF. Filled out from reference TRBV28 and TRBJ2-5, the complete variable domain reads DVKVTQSSRYLVKRTGEKVFLECVQDMDHENMFWYRQDPGLGLRLIYFSYDVKMKEKGDIPEGYSVSREKKERFSLILESASTNQTSMYLCASSGGHQETQYFGPGTRLLVL.

The rearrangement joins TRBV7-9 to TRBJ1-4; 8 bases line up with TRBD1. This CDR3 spans 16 amino acids. CDR1 is SEHNR and CDR2 is FQNEAQ in the germline V gene (reference sequence). After removal of 1 base from V and 8 bases from J, the junction contained 9 bases not matched to a gene. In DNA, the CDR3 is TGTGCCAGCAGCTTAGTTTTCGGGACAGGAGGGGAAAAACTGTTTTTT. This gives the protein CASSLVFGTGGEKLFF. The entire variable domain, with the rest obtained from reference TRBV7-9 and TRBJ1-4, is as follows: DTGVSQNPRHKITKRGQNVTFRCDPISEHNRLYWYRQTLGQGPEFLTYFQNEAQLEKSRLLSDRFSAERPKGSFSTLEIQRTEQGDSAMYLCASSLVFGTGGEKLFFGSGTQLSVL.

V gene TRBV27 combines with J gene TRBJ1-5; D ambiguous. The CDR3 is made up of 15 amino acids. CDR1 is MNHEY and CDR2 is SMNVEV in the germline V gene (reference sequence). The V end lost 4 bases, the J end lost 0 bases, and 10 bases lay between the germline ends. Here the CDR3 reads CASSWAADSNQPQHF. The CDR3 coding sequence is TGTGCCAGCAGTTGGGCAGCCGATAGCAATCAGCCCCAGCATTTT.

As regards this clone: A read error may produce the germline difference seen at one junction end. The gene calls are TRBV4-1 and TRBJ1-1; D may be TRBD1 (6 bases). Germline V lookup: CDR1 MGHRA, CDR2 YSYEKL. The CDR3 has 15 amino acids. CDR3 nucleotide sequence: TGCGCCAGCAGCCACAAACAGGGATTGAAGACTGAAGCTTTCTTT. Protein sequence: CASSHKQGLKTEAFF.

This clone is a singleton in its sample. This sequence joins TRBV19 and TRBJ1-5; D not certain. The CDR3 runs 10 residues. V lost 7 bases and J 3 bases, leaving 1 base between the germline ends. Germline V lookup: CDR1 LNHDA, CDR2 SQIVND (reference sequence). In nucleotides, the CDR3 is TGTGCCAGTAACAATCAGCCCCAGCATTTT. Encoded protein: CASNNQPQHF. The full variable domain, in which reference TRBV19 and TRBJ1-5 provide the parts outside the CDR3, is DGGITQSPKYLFRKEGQNVTLSCEQNLNHDAMYWYRQDPGQGLRLIYYSQIVNDFQKGDIAEGYSVSREKKESFPLTVTSAQKNPTAFYLCASNNQPQHFGDGTRLSIL.

The J gene is TRBJ1-1, the V gene TRBV27, with D possibly being TRBD1 (6 bases). The germline V and J ends were trimmed by 10 bases and 4 bases, with 19 bases remaining between them. CDR1 and CDR2 (germline): MNHEY, SMNVEV (reference sequence). CDR3 length: 14 amino acids. The CDR3 region is CATHQQGRITEAFF. In DNA form, the CDR3 reads TGTGCCACGCACCAACAGGGTCGTATCACTGAAGCTTTCTTT.

This chain joins TRBV6-6 and TRBJ2-7; TRBD1 matches 10 bases. The CDR3 totals 15 residues. From germline, CDR1 is MNHNY and CDR2 SVGAGI (reference sequence). V was pared by 2 bases and J by 4 bases, with 5 bases of the junction left unmatched. The CDR3 DNA reads as TGTGCCAGCAGTTACACTCCGGGACAGGGGTACGAGCAGTACTTC. Its translation: CASSYTPGQGYEQYF.

The V and J genes are TRBV7-2 and TRBJ2-3, with D perhaps TRBD1 or TRBD2 (5 bases each). V lost 2 bases, J lost 1 base, and 10 bases lay in between. The V gene's germline CDR1 is SGHTA and CDR2 FQGNSA. This CDR3 spans 15 amino acids. CDR3 DNA sequence: TGTGCCAGCAGCTTATCACCGGGACGCACAGATACGCAGTATTTT. Residues: CASSLSPGRTDTQYF.

V usage is TRBV2 and J usage is TRBJ1-1, with 7 bases fitting TRBD1. Germline CDR1 reads SNHLY; CDR2 reads FYNNEI. Unmatched junction bases numbered 14, after V lost 7 bases and J lost 3 bases. The CDR3 covers 16 residues. The CDR3 region is CASIRQVRGPYTEAFF. CDR3 in DNA: TGTGCCAGCATAAGACAGGTGAGGGGGCCCTACACTGAAGCTTTCTTT. Supplemented by reference TRBV2 and TRBJ1-1, the full variable domain reads EPEVTQTPSHQVTQMGQEVILRCVPISNHLYFYWYRQILGQKVEFLVSFYNNEISEKSEIFDDQFSVERPDGSNFTLKIRSTKLEDSAMYFCASIRQVRGPYTEAFFGQGTRLTVV.

This chain joins TRBV5-6 and TRBJ1-6; D gene ambiguous. This CDR3 is built from 16 residues. Germline V gives CDR1 SGHDT, CDR2 YYEEEE. Trimming removed 2 bases at V and 6 bases at J, with 15 bases between. CDR3 residues: CASSLPRVWGNSPLHF. CDR3 DNA sequence: TGTGCCAGCAGCTTACCGAGGGTATGGGGTAATTCACCCCTCCACTTT.

This chain connects TRBV9 to TRBJ1-2; 8 positions agree with TRBD1. Germline values: CDR1 SGDLS, CDR2 YYNGEE. V gave up 3 bases and J gave up 2 bases; unmatched junction bases: 6. This CDR3 spans 15 amino acids. For the CDR3, the DNA is TGTGCCAGCAGCGGACGGACAGGGAACAACTATGGCTACACCTTC. Translation gives CASSGRTGNNYGYTF. Full variable domain (remainder filled in from reference TRBV9 and TRBJ1-2): DSGVTQTPKHLITATGQRVTLRCSPRSGDLSVYWYQQSLDQGLQFLIQYYNGEERAKGNILERFSAQQFPDLHSELNLSSLELGDSALYFCASSGRTGNNYGYTFGSGTRLTVV.

As DNA, the CDR3 is TGTGCCTGGATTTTTTGGGACAGGGGGCTAGATACGCAGTATTTT. As protein: CAWIFWDRGLDTQYF. The chain links TRBV30 to TRBJ2-3, with 12 bases matching TRBD1. Germline-derived CDR1 and CDR2 are GTSNPN and SVGIG (reference sequence). This CDR3 region has 15 residues. Trimming removed 4 bases from V and 5 bases from J; junction bases left unmatched: 7.

This clone was counted once. This chain links TRBV11-2 with TRBJ1-6, with D unresolved. Germline lookup yields CDR1 SGHAT and CDR2 FQNNGV. V was trimmed by 1 base and J by 7 bases, leaving 11 bases between them. This CDR3 region has 15 residues. The CDR3 reads CASSLVGVRNSPLHF. CDR3 in DNA: TGTGCCAGCAGCTTAGTCGGGGTAAGGAATTCACCCCTCCACTTT.

This chain uses TRBV11-2 with TRBJ1-6, with 9 bases matching TRBD1. Looked up from germline, CDR1 is SGHAT and CDR2 is FQNNGV. The length of the CDR3 is 15 residues. J gave up 9 bases and V 5 bases, and 8 bases lay outside the gene matches. The CDR3 sequence is CASSPMDRGISPLHF. CDR3 coding DNA: TGTGCCAGCAGCCCTATGGACAGGGGAATTTCACCCCTCCACTTT.

The V gene is TRBV29-1, the J gene TRBJ1-1, with 8 bases that match TRBD1. V gave up 3 bases and J gave up 1 base; unmatched junction bases: 7. The CDR3 has 15 amino acids. Germline lookup yields CDR1 SQVTM and CDR2 ANQGSEA. This chain's CDR3 is CSVEATGGWNTEAFF. CDR3 DNA sequence: TGCAGCGTTGAGGCCACAGGGGGTTGGAACACTGAAGCTTTCTTT. Filled out from reference TRBV29-1 and TRBJ1-1, the complete variable domain reads SAVISQKPSRDICQRGTSLTIQCQVDSQVTMMFWYRQQPGQSLTLIATANQGSEATYESGFVIDKFPISRPNLTFSTLTVSNMSPEDSSIYLCSVEATGGWNTEAFFGQGTRLTVV.

CDR3 sequence (DNA): TGTGCCAGCACCCCCCTTTCAGGGAGTAGTGAAAAACTGTTTTTT. Amino acid sequence: CASTPLSGSSEKLFF. The chain links TRBV28 to TRBJ1-4; D possibly corresponds to TRBD1 (5 bases). This CDR3 contains 15 residues. Germline V gene data show CDR1 as MDHEN and CDR2 as SYDVKM. Deletions cut 7 bases from V and 7 bases from J, with 19 bases between.

This chain uses TRBV7-3 with TRBJ1-5, with 9 bases aligning to TRBD1. Per germline, CDR1 SGHTA and CDR2 FQGTGA. The V and J ends lost 3 bases and 3 bases, in that order; junction bases with no gene match: 9. The CDR3 length is 17 residues. CDR3 region: CASSFNLGQGINQPQHF. CDR3 coding DNA: TGTGCCAGCAGCTTCAACCTTGGACAGGGGATCAATCAGCCCCAGCATTTT.